The present T cell receptor beta chain was sequenced within a study of human T cells and chemical hapten exposure. Study as a whole: On the upper back, patch tests were applied with 0.01% DPC and read at 6 days. General study results and limits: Counts of TCRs expanded at PT1 correlated positively with patch test score. DPC sensitization produced no change in TCRs with frequency above 1 in 1000.

The sample's time point: patch test 3, about 24 weeks after DPC sensitization. Treatment in this sample: therapeutic diphenylcyclopropenone sensitization with weekly scalp DPC. This clonotype was counted only a few times. Its target is unknown. Germline values: CDR1 MGHRA, CDR2 YSYEKL. This CDR3 region has 15 residues. Trimming removed 0 bases at V and 2 bases at J, with 9 bases between. Unique molecular identifiers were linked by the library to individual cDNA molecules. Using its own MiXCR run on the RACE reads, TCRdb lists one record per CDR3 protein. The sample carries about 90,000 distinct CDR3 sequences, roughly a tenth recorded once.

This receptor was taken from a woman in her twenties or thirties with alopecia areata. Some clones in this sample may be carry-over from other donors' samples. The chain links TRBV4-1 to TRBJ2-3, with D possibly matching TRBD1 (5 bases). The specimen was whole blood, collected in connection with sensitization to the hapten diphenylcyclopropenone (DPC). CDR3 DNA sequence: TGCGCCAGCAGCCAAGACCAGGGTTACACAGATACGCAGTATTTT. Translation gives CASSQDQGYTDTQYF.